A selection of T cell receptor beta chains follows, all from one sample in a study of T-cell memory formation after mild COVID-19. TCRdb reanalysed the 5' RACE reads using MiXCR and keeps one entry per CDR3 protein. The sample includes hundreds of thousands of distinct CDR3 sequences, roughly 25% seen only once; the top ten take 9.5% to 15%. What was sequenced was PBMCs or a T cell subset sorted from them (not recorded which). Receptors originate from an adult woman who had mild COVID-19 (a few samples of this study predate the infection). Cell type and time point are not known. The CDR3 runs from the conserved cysteine through the conserved F or W. Each record gives: J gene, V gene, clone size, D gene, CDR3 protein, CDR3 DNA. The D gene is left open where the match is weak. Expanded clones are given a class, and other clones once, few, many or no size at all.

j_gene: TRBJ2-6
v_gene: TRBV2
abundance: few
d_gene: -
CDR3aa: CASNRESGANVLTF
CDR3nt: TGTGCCAGCAACAGAGAGTCTGGGGCCAACGTCCTGACTTTC

j_gene: TRBJ1-5
v_gene: TRBV12-3/TRBV12-4
abundance: few
d_gene: -
CDR3aa: CASSFGTSNQPQHF
CDR3nt: TGTGCCAGCAGTTTCGGCACTAGCAATCAGCCCCAGCATTTT

j_gene: TRBJ1-4
v_gene: TRBV5-1
abundance: -
d_gene: -
CDR3aa: CASSRNPGAEKLFF
CDR3nt: TGCGCCAGCAGCCGGAACCCCGGGGCCGAAAAACTGTTTTTT

j_gene: TRBJ2-3
v_gene: TRBV18
abundance: few
d_gene: TRBD2
CDR3aa: CASRSTSGGTDTQYF
CDR3nt: TGTGCCAGCCGATCGACTAGCGGGGGCACAGATACGCAGTATTTT

j_gene: TRBJ2-1
v_gene: TRBV12-3/TRBV12-4
abundance: few
d_gene: -
CDR3aa: CASSPTDSYNEQFF
CDR3nt: TGTGCCAGCAGTCCCACAGACAGCTACAATGAGCAGTTCTTC

j_gene: TRBJ2-7
v_gene: TRBV30
abundance: few
d_gene: -
CDR3aa: CAWSVGGHSYEQYF
CDR3nt: TGTGCCTGGAGTGTCGGGGGACACTCCTACGAGCAGTACTTC

j_gene: TRBJ2-2
v_gene: TRBV20-1
abundance: once
d_gene: TRBD1
CDR3aa: CSARRQGAAGELFF
CDR3nt: TGCAGTGCTAGACGACAGGGGGCGGCCGGGGAGCTGTTTTTT

j_gene: TRBJ1-1
v_gene: TRBV7-9
abundance: -
d_gene: TRBD1
CDR3aa: CASSWDGRTGEGWTEAFF
CDR3nt: TGTGCCAGCAGCTGGGACGGCAGGACAGGGGAGGGTTGGACTGAAGCTTTCTTT

j_gene: TRBJ1-1
v_gene: TRBV7-8
abundance: few
d_gene: TRBD1
CDR3aa: CASSSTGGEAEAFF
CDR3nt: TGTGCCAGCAGCTCGACAGGGGGTGAGGCTGAAGCTTTCTTT

j_gene: TRBJ1-1
v_gene: TRBV29-1
abundance: many
d_gene: -
CDR3aa: CSVVKRAGRDTEAFF
CDR3nt: TGCAGCGTCGTGAAAAGGGCTGGAAGGGACACTGAAGCTTTCTTT

j_gene: TRBJ1-6
v_gene: TRBV7-2
abundance: -
d_gene: TRBD1
CDR3aa: CASSSDRDRGGDNSPLHF
CDR3nt: TGTGCCAGCAGCTCCGACCGGGACAGGGGTGGGGATAATTCACCCCTCCACTTT

j_gene: TRBJ2-7
v_gene: TRBV30
abundance: -
d_gene: -
CDR3aa: CAWVRLDSKGEQYF
CDR3nt: TGTGCCTGGGTCCGCCTTGACAGCAAAGGCGAGCAGTACTTC

j_gene: TRBJ2-1
v_gene: TRBV20-1
abundance: few
d_gene: TRBD1
CDR3aa: CSARGATGASYNEQFF
CDR3nt: TGCAGTGCTAGAGGTGCAACAGGGGCCTCCTACAATGAGCAGTTCTTC

j_gene: TRBJ2-6
v_gene: TRBV29-1
abundance: few
d_gene: TRBD1
CDR3aa: CSVGQAGGANVLTF
CDR3nt: TGCAGCGTCGGACAGGCTGGTGGGGCCAACGTCCTGACTTTC

j_gene: TRBJ1-1
v_gene: TRBV12-3/TRBV12-4
abundance: -
d_gene: TRBD1
CDR3aa: CASSPGQGGMNTEAFF
CDR3nt: TGTGCCAGCAGCCCCGGACAGGGAGGCATGAACACTGAAGCTTTCTTT

j_gene: TRBJ2-7
v_gene: TRBV7-9
abundance: -
d_gene: TRBD2
CDR3aa: CASSLGEGTLYEQYF
CDR3nt: TGTGCCAGCAGCTTAGGGGAGGGCACCCTCTACGAGCAGTACTTC

j_gene: TRBJ1-4
v_gene: TRBV7-9
abundance: -
d_gene: -
CDR3aa: CASSLGPREKLFF
CDR3nt: TGTGCCAGCAGTCTAGGGCCGCGTGAAAAACTGTTTTTT